A single sample gave rise to the 3 T cell receptor beta chains below, sequenced in a study of Ad26.COV2.S vaccination and SARS-CoV-2 variants. Data came from immunoSEQ multiplex PCR; TCRdb stores just in-frame clones and leaves some out. The sample carries roughly 300,000 clones, 88% recorded once. Documented treatment: over 15 received Ad26.COV2.S at low or high dose, single or two shots; about 5 received placebo; per-sample allocation not given. At day 63 after the first vaccine or placebo injection, samples were drawn. Source: peripheral blood, taken in a trial of Ad26.COV2.S vaccine versus placebo. Receptors originate from a person aged 18-60 years who received the Ad26.COV2.S COVID-19 vaccine or a placebo.

This chain joins TRBV9 and TRBJ1-4; the match to TRBD1 covers 10 bases. Losses at the gene ends were 3 bases for V and 5 bases for J; bases not matched to a gene: 4. This CDR3 has 15 residues. Germline CDR1 and CDR2: SGDLS and YYNGEE. The CDR3 bases are TGTGCCAGCAGCGACGGACAGGGGGTCAATGAAAAACTGTTTTTT. Amino acids: CASSDGQGVNEKLFF.

V and J are TRBV4-2 and TRBJ2-7; D is possibly TRBD1 or TRBD2 (6 bases each). The V end was cut by 0 bases, the J end by 0 bases, with 18 bases between. Germline CDR1 reads LGHNA; CDR2 reads YNFKEQ. The CDR3 consists of 18 residues. This CDR3 is CASSQEGGLRTYSYEQYF. The CDR3 region has the DNA TGTGCCAGCAGCCAAGAAGGGGGGCTTAGGACCTACTCCTACGAGCAGTACTTC.

As regards this clone: This sample includes further DNA sequences coding for the same CDR3. The chain links TRBV4-3 to TRBJ2-1; the D gene is possibly TRBD2 (5 bases). Germline V lookup: CDR1 LGHNA, CDR2 YSLEER. The CDR3 is 19 amino acids. V lost 0 bases to trimming and J lost 0 bases, with 18 bases between them. This chain's CDR3 is CASSQDPSGGLSSYNEQFF. The CDR3 region has the DNA TGCGCCAGCAGCCAAGATCCCAGCGGCGGATTGAGCTCCTACAATGAGCAGTTCTTC.